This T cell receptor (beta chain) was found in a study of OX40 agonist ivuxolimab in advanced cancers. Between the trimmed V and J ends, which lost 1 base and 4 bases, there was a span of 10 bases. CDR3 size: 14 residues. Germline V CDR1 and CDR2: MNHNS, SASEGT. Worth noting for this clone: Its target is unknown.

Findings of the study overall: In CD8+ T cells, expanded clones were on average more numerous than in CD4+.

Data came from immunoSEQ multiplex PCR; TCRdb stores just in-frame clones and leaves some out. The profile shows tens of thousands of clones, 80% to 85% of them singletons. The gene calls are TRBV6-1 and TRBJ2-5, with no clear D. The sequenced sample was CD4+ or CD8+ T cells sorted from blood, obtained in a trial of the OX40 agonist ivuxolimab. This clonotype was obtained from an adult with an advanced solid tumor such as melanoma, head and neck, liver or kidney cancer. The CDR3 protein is CASSEVPARETQYF. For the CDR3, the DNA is TGTGCCAGCAGTGAAGTTCCGGCAAGAGAGACCCAGTACTTC.